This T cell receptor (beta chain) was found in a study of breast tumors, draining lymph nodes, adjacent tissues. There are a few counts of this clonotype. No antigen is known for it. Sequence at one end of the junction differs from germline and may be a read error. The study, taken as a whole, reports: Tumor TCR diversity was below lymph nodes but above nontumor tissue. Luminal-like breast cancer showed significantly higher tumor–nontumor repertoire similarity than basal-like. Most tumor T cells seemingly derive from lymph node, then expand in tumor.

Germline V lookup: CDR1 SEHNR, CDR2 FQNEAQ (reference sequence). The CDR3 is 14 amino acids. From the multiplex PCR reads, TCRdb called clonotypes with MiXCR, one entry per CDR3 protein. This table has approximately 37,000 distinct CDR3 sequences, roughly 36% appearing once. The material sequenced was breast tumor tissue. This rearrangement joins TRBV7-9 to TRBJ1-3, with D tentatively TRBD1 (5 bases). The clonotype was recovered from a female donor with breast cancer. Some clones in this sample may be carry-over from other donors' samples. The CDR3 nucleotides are TGTGCCAGCAGCCGGGACGGCTCTGGAAACACCATATGTTTT. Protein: CASSRDGSGNTICF.